The 30 T cell receptor beta chains below were found in one sample sequenced in a study of regulatory T cells in long-lasting Graves disease (dated by TCRdb to the early 2020s). The time point label corresponds to: newly diagnosed GD, antithyroid drugs for less than 3 months. RNA was extracted from PBMCs in TRIzol for both TCR sequencing and RNA sequencing. Library construction relied on multiplex PCR. For sequencing, an Illumina HiSeq 4000 was employed. iRepertoire HTBI primers and Arm-PCR amplification of CDR3 regions were used to construct TCR beta libraries. TCRdb trimmed the raw reads at Q25, called clones with MiXCR and kept productive beta chains. Rows merge per CDR3 protein into single entries with the most common DNA and genes. The sample includes roughly 500,000 distinct CDR3 sequences, with 14% observed a single time. Approximately 19% of the sample is in the top ten clones. The same data also contributed to another study, on T cells in Graves' hyperthyroidism and ophthalmopathy.

The source material was peripheral blood mononuclear cells (PBMCs), sampled at new diagnosis, from a patient treated with antithyroid drugs. These receptors originate from a woman in her forties or fifties with Graves disease. Donor details come from another sample of the same person, matched by shared clones.

This clonotype was seen a few times. The junction departs from germline at one end; a sequencing error may be responsible. The chain carries TRBV11-2 and TRBJ1-5; no clear D gene. The length of the CDR3 is 14 residues. Germline CDR1 and CDR2: SGHAT and FQNNGV. The CDR3 is CASSLDTSNQPQHF. The CDR3 region has the DNA TGTGCCAGCAGCCTAGACACTAGCAATCAGCCCCAGCATTTT.

J is TRBJ2-3 and V is TRBV5-1; the match to TRBD2 covers 14 bases. The CDR3 spans 18 residues. With V trimmed by 4 bases and J by 1 base, 8 bases remained unmatched. Germline V gene data show CDR1 as SGHRS and CDR2 as YFSETQ. As DNA, the CDR3 is TGCGCCAGCAGCCTGGGACTAGCGGGAGCAATTGGCACAGATACGCAGTATTTT. It specifies CASSLGLAGAIGTDTQYF.

V gene TRBV12-3 or TRBV12-4 combines with J gene TRBJ2-5; TRBD2 matches at 16 bases. This CDR3 spans 19 amino acids. With 5 bases clipped from V and 7 bases from J, the junction kept 16 bases outside the gene matches. This CDR3 is CASSPPHQAGTSGGVTQYF. Written as DNA, the CDR3 is TGTGCCAGCAGTCCCCCTCATCAGGCCGGGACTAGCGGGGGGGTGACCCAGTACTTC.

This clonotype was detected ten times or more. This chain links TRBV11-2 with TRBJ2-7; 9 bases fit TRBD2. J lost 0 bases, V lost 4 bases, and 7 bases had no gene match. The CDR3 totals 16 residues. Germline V CDR1 and CDR2: SGHAT, FQNNGV. CDR3 DNA sequence: TGTGCCAGCAGCTCAACCCATAGCGGGAGCTCCTACGAGCAGTACTTC. Translation gives CASSSTHSGSSYEQYF.

In nucleotides, the CDR3 is TGTGCCAGCAGAACAGGGGAATCCAACTATGGCTACACCTTC. Its translation: CASRTGESNYGYTF. The chain is built from TRBV27 and TRBJ1-2; 7 bases line up with TRBD1. This CDR3 has 14 residues. CDR1 is MNHEY and CDR2 is SMNVEV in the germline V gene (reference sequence). The V and J ends lost 6 bases and 2 bases, in that order; junction bases with no gene match: 6.

This clonotype has ten or more counts. This rearrangement joins TRBV7-2 to TRBJ2-2; no clear D. Germline V lookup: CDR1 SGHTA, CDR2 FQGNSA. Trimming removed 1 base at V and 6 bases at J, with 6 bases between. CDR3 length: 13 residues. CDR3 DNA sequence: TGTGCCAGCAGCTTAGATCTATCCGGGGAGCTGTTTTTT. This gives the protein CASSLDLSGELFF. Full variable domain (missing parts from reference TRBV7-2 and TRBJ2-2): GAGVSQSPSNKVTEKGKDVELRCDPISGHTALYWYRQSLGQGLEFLIYFQGNSAPDKSGLPSDRFSAERTGGSVSTLTIQRTQQEDSAVYLCASSLDLSGELFFGEGSRLTVL.

This clonotype was detected many times. CDR3: CASSPAGGWSEQFF. CDR3 bases: TGTGCCAGCAGCCCAGCGGGAGGGTGGAGTGAGCAGTTCTTC. The chain joins TRBV9 to TRBJ2-1, with 10 bases lining up with TRBD2. Germline V gene sequence: CDR1 SGDLS, CDR2 YYNGEE. With V trimmed by 4 bases and J by 9 bases, 7 bases remained unmatched. The CDR3 sequence is 14 residues long.

This clonotype was counted at least ten times. This chain links TRBV13 with TRBJ2-1; tentative D call: TRBD1 (6 bases). From germline, CDR1 is PRHDT and CDR2 FYEKMQ (reference sequence). The V gene lost 4 bases and the J gene lost 5 bases, with 9 bases spanning the gap. The CDR3 covers 13 residues. CDR3 residues: CASSSRTDNEQFF. The CDR3, as DNA: TGTGCCAGCAGCTCCCGGACAGACAATGAGCAGTTCTTC.

This clonotype was seen at least ten times. The genes are TRBV6-1 and TRBJ2-5, with 13 nucleotides matching TRBD2. The CDR3 covers 16 residues. CDR1 and CDR2 from the germline V gene are MNHNS and SASEGT. V was pared by 2 bases and J by 3 bases, with 3 bases of the junction left unmatched. The CDR3 protein is CASSEWGLAGKETQYF. The CDR3 DNA is TGTGCCAGCAGTGAATGGGGACTAGCGGGGAAAGAGACCCAGTACTTC.

This clonotype was found a few times. J is TRBJ2-5 and V is TRBV5-1, with 13 bases fitting TRBD2. There are 16 residues in the CDR3. Unmatched junction bases numbered 4, after V lost 3 bases and J lost 2 bases. The germline V gene has CDR1 SGHRS and CDR2 YFSETQ. The CDR3: CASSSGTSGEQETQYF. CDR3 DNA: TGCGCCAGCAGCTCAGGGACTAGCGGGGAACAAGAGACCCAGTACTTC.

This clonotype came up many times. The chain carries TRBV7-6 and TRBJ2-3, with TRBD2 matching over 7 bases. In germline, CDR1 is SGHVS, CDR2 FNYEAQ. This CDR3 is 14 amino acids long. V lost 2 bases and J lost 6; bases outside the gene matches: 5. The CDR3 DNA reads TGTGCCAGCAGCTTACGGCGGGGGAGGGATACGCAGTATTTT. It is translated as CASSLRRGRDTQYF.

This clonotype was observed at least ten times. The chain has TRBV12-3 or TRBV12-4 and TRBJ2-7; a weak D match, TRBD1 (6 bases). CDR3 length equals 13 residues. V lost 6 bases and J lost 3, with 12 bases in between. The CDR3 nucleotides read TGTGCCAGCAGCACAACAGGGTACTACGAGCAGTACTTC. Translated: CASSTTGYYEQYF.

V usage is TRBV27 and J usage is TRBJ2-4, with D possibly being TRBD2 (5 bases). Germline CDR1 MNHEY, CDR2 SMNVEV (reference sequence). There are 16 residues in the CDR3. V was trimmed by 3 bases and J by 3 bases, leaving 15 bases between them. CDR3 DNA sequence: TGTGCCAGCAGTTTCTCCGCGGAGGTAGTCAAAAACATTCAGTACTTC. It yields the protein CASSFSAEVVKNIQYF.

This clonotype was seen ten or more times. V gene TRBV11-2 combines with J gene TRBJ2-7; the D is unclear. The V end was cut by 1 base, the J end by 0 bases, with 10 bases between. This CDR3 has 15 amino acids. Germline CDR1 is SGHAT and CDR2 is FQNNGV. The CDR3 DNA is TGTGCCAGCAGCTTAGGAGGTTTCAGCTCCTACGAGCAGTACTTC. Its protein product is CASSLGGFSSYEQYF.

This clonotype was counted ten times or more. The V and J genes are TRBV7-2 and TRBJ2-7; D might be TRBD1 or TRBD2, each matching 5 bases. This CDR3 is 15 amino acids long. The V gene's germline CDR1 is SGHTA and CDR2 FQGNSA. The V gene lost 5 bases and the J gene lost 4 bases, with 18 bases spanning the gap. The CDR3 nucleotides read TGTGCCAGCAGCCTGCATTCGGTGGGACGGTACGAGCAGTACTTC. This gives the protein CASSLHSVGRYEQYF.

This clonotype was detected many times. The V gene is TRBV12-3 or TRBV12-4, the J gene TRBJ1-4, with a possible D match to TRBD1 (5 bases). V lost 5 bases, J lost 7 bases, and 11 bases lay in between. This CDR3 has 13 amino acids. The CDR3 region has the DNA TGTGCCAGCAGTCAGCGGGGGAGTGAAAAACTGTTTTTT. It codes for CASSQRGSEKLFF.

At least ten counts were recorded for this clonotype. This chain uses TRBV27 with TRBJ1-1; the D gene is possibly TRBD1 (6 bases). Germline V lookup: CDR1 MNHEY, CDR2 SMNVEV (reference sequence). V was pared by 3 bases and J by 3 bases, with 17 bases between. The CDR3 has 16 amino acids. The DNA for the CDR3 is TGTGCCAGCAGTTTCTTGGGGGCGCGTATCGACACTGAAGCTTTCTTT. It yields the protein CASSFLGARIDTEAFF.

Many counts were recorded for this clonotype. This sequence joins TRBV24-1 and TRBJ1-2; D is undetermined. This CDR3 region has 12 residues. The ends were cut back, 2 bases at V and 4 bases at J, with 4 bases in the middle. CDR1 and CDR2 from the germline V gene are KGHDR and SFDVKD. CDR3 DNA sequence: TGTGCCACCAGTGATTCTGGCTATGGCTACACCTTC. Amino acid sequence: CATSDSGYGYTF.

The chain joins TRBV20-1 to TRBJ1-5; 9 bases match TRBD1. CDR3 length equals 15 residues. V dropped 5 bases and J dropped 3; count of bases not matched to a gene: 8. Looked up from germline, CDR1 is DFQATT and CDR2 is SNEGSKA (reference sequence). CDR3 protein: CSASPGQGSNQPQHF. The DNA for the CDR3 is TGCAGTGCTTCACCCGGACAGGGGTCCAATCAGCCCCAGCATTTT.

Ten or more counts support this clonotype. The rearrangement links TRBV5-1 to TRBJ2-7, with 10 bases lining up with TRBD2. This CDR3 is built from 17 residues. V shed 5 bases, J shed 0 bases, and the junction held 11 bases outside the gene matches. CDR1 and CDR2 from the germline V gene are SGHRS and YFSETQ. The CDR3 region has the DNA TGCGCCAGCAGAGACCGTACCGGACTAGCGGTCTCCTACGAGCAGTACTTC. Protein: CASRDRTGLAVSYEQYF. The full variable domain, completed using reference TRBV5-1 and TRBJ2-7, is KAGVTQTPRYLIKTRGQQVTLSCSPISGHRSVSWYQQTPGQGLQFLFEYFSETQRNKGNFPGRFSGRQFSNSRSEMNVSTLELGDSALYLCASRDRTGLAVSYEQYFGPGTRLTVT.

V gene TRBV6-2 or TRBV6-3 combines with J gene TRBJ1-5; 7 bases line up with TRBD1. The CDR3 length is 17 residues. Germline V gives CDR1 MNHEY, CDR2 SVGEGT. V trimming: 0 bases; J trimming: 2 bases; junction bases outside the gene matches: 7. The CDR3, as DNA: TGTGCCAGCAGTTACTCGAGATACAGGGGAGGCAATCAGCCCCAGCATTTT. Protein: CASSYSRYRGGNQPQHF.

This clonotype was counted at least ten times. The chain uses TRBV7-2 and TRBJ1-4; D is possibly TRBD1 (5 bases). The germline CDR1 and CDR2 sequences are SGHTA and FQGNSA. The CDR3 covers 18 residues. V shed 3 bases and J shed 4 bases, with 21 bases lying between them. This chain's CDR3 is CASSFARQPGLVNEKLFF. The CDR3, as DNA: TGTGCCAGCAGCTTCGCCCGACAGCCCGGCCTTGTTAATGAAAAACTGTTTTTT.

This clonotype was seen at least ten times. The chain joins TRBV28 to TRBJ2-3, with 8 positions matching TRBD2. Germline V gene lookup returns CDR1 MDHEN and CDR2 SYDVKM. This CDR3 has 16 residues. J gave up 3 bases and V 6 bases, and 11 bases lay outside the gene matches. CDR3 DNA: TGTGCCAGCAGACCTCCCAGCGGGAGTTTAACAGATACGCAGTATTTT. It specifies CASRPPSGSLTDTQYF. Full variable domain (rest looked up from reference TRBV28 and TRBJ2-3): DVKVTQSSRYLVKRTGEKVFLECVQDMDHENMFWYRQDPGLGLRLIYFSYDVKMKEKGDIPEGYSVSREKKERFSLILESASTNQTSMYLCASRPPSGSLTDTQYFGPGTRLTVL.

This clonotype was recorded at least ten times. The J gene is TRBJ1-2, the V gene TRBV13, with TRBD1 matching 7 bases. From germline, CDR1 is PRHDT and CDR2 FYEKMQ (reference sequence). V gave up 5 bases and J gave up 6 bases; unmatched junction bases: 9. CDR3 length equals 14 residues. Here the CDR3 DNA reads TGTGCCAGCAGCGATTCTACAGGGGTTAATGGCTACACCTTC. It codes for CASSDSTGVNGYTF.

The chain carries TRBV25-1 and TRBJ2-1, with 12 bases identical to TRBD1. Germline lookup yields CDR1 MGHDK and CDR2 SYGVNS. There are 16 residues in the CDR3. V lost 0 bases to trimming and J lost 8 bases; unmatched junction nucleotides: 5. CDR3 loop: CASSEYGTGGGDEQFF. The CDR3 DNA reads as TGTGCCAGCAGTGAATATGGGACAGGGGGCGGGGATGAGCAGTTCTTC. Full variable domain (rest looked up from reference TRBV25-1 and TRBJ2-1): EADIYQTPRYLVIGTGKKITLECSQTMGHDKMYWYQQDPGMELHLIHYSYGVNSTEKGDLSSESTVSRIRTEHFPLTLESARPSHTSQYLCASSEYGTGGGDEQFFGPGTRLTVL.

This clonotype was observed a few times. A much more abundant neighbour one base away suggests this may be a read error. The chain has TRBV28 and TRBJ2-7, with 7 bases that match TRBD2. With 4 bases clipped from V and 2 bases from J, the junction kept 11 bases outside the gene matches. Germline assignment: CDR1 MDHEN and CDR2 SYDVKM. This CDR3 comprises 16 residues. The CDR3 DNA sequence: TGTGCCAGCAGTTCGGTTCGATGGGGGGGTGCCTACGAGCAGTACTTC. This translates into CASSSVRWGGAYEQYF.

This clonotype showed up just a few times. The chain carries TRBV5-1 and TRBJ2-3, with D uncertain. The CDR3 spans 14 residues. The germline V gene encodes CDR1 SGHRS and CDR2 YFSETQ. The V end was cut by 3 bases, the J end by 2 bases, with 10 bases between. In DNA, the CDR3 is TGCGCCAGCAGCTCTTCTCAACCCACAGATACGCAGTATTTT. Translating it yields CASSSSQPTDTQYF.

This clonotype has ten or more counts. The J gene is TRBJ2-5, the V gene TRBV30, with TRBD1 as a possible D gene (6 bases). Trimming cost V 3 bases and J 5 bases, with 13 bases left between them. The CDR3 length is 13 residues. The germline CDR1 and CDR2 sequences are GTSNPN and SVGIG (reference sequence). The CDR3 spells CAWSPGALETQYF. For the CDR3, the DNA is TGTGCCTGGAGCCCAGGGGCGTTGGAGACCCAGTACTTC.

The table lists this clonotype with many counts. V and J are TRBV5-1 and TRBJ1-1; D call uncertain. This CDR3 has 14 amino acids. Trimming shortened V by 2 bases and J by 5 bases, and 13 bases separated the two germline ends. Germline loops: CDR1 SGHRS, CDR2 YFSETQ. The CDR3 here is CASSFQAGGTEAFF. The CDR3 nucleotides are TGCGCCAGCAGCTTCCAGGCCGGAGGGACTGAAGCTTTCTTT.

This clonotype was detected many times. The chain combines TRBV28 with TRBJ2-1; D not certain. Germline values: CDR1 MDHEN, CDR2 SYDVKM. This CDR3 region has 14 residues. The V and J ends lost 4 bases and 6 bases respectively, with 13 bases between them. The CDR3: CASSSPALGNEQFF. The CDR3 DNA reads as TGTGCCAGCAGTTCACCGGCCTTGGGCAATGAGCAGTTCTTC.